The 17 T cell receptor beta chains in this list originate from one sample, sequenced in a study of blood T cell repertoires in COVID-19. Using immunoSEQ multiplex PCR, the repertoire was profiled, and TCRdb retains in-frame clones only, with some absent. The table includes 220,000 or so clones, approximately 83% detected once. The sequencing input was peripheral blood. These receptors all stem from a young woman who had recovered from COVID-19.

The chain joins TRBV10-3 to TRBJ1-2, with TRBD1 matching 11 bases. V was pared by 6 bases and J by 2 bases, with 2 bases of the junction left unmatched. The CDR3 is made up of 14 amino acids. Germline CDR1 and CDR2: ENHRY and SYGVKD. The CDR3 sequence: CAIRGDRGNYGYTF. The CDR3, as DNA: TGTGCCATCAGGGGGGACAGGGGGAACTATGGCTACACCTTC.

This rearrangement joins TRBV20-1 to TRBJ2-5; D is unclear. V was shortened by 7 bases and J by 5 bases, with 11 bases between the two germline ends. This CDR3 region has 11 residues. Germline lookup yields CDR1 DFQATT and CDR2 SNEGSKA (reference sequence). The CDR3 here is CSELERETQYF. As DNA, the CDR3 is TGCAGTGAGCTAGAGAGGGAGACCCAGTACTTC.

This clone has just a few counts. The V and J genes are TRBV5-4 and TRBJ2-6; a weak D match, TRBD1 (6 bases). From germline, CDR1 is SGHNT and CDR2 YYREEE (reference sequence). The V and J ends lost 4 bases and 3 bases respectively, with 14 bases between them. The CDR3 has 16 amino acids. DNA of the CDR3: TGTGCCAGCAGCCAAGACAGGCCGAGTGGGGCCAACGTCCTGACTTTC. This encodes CASSQDRPSGANVLTF.

This rearrangement joins TRBV11-2 to TRBJ1-3; D is ambiguous. CDR1 is SGHAT and CDR2 is FQNNGV in the germline V gene. This CDR3 region has 14 residues. V lost 5 bases and J 2 bases, leaving 10 bases between the germline ends. CDR3: CASSLAGTGNTIYF. The CDR3 DNA sequence: TGTGCCAGCAGCCTAGCAGGCACTGGAAACACCATATATTTT.

The chain uses TRBV30 and TRBJ2-3; 8 bases map to TRBD2. The V and J ends lost 8 bases and 4 bases, in that order; junction bases with no gene match: 8. The CDR3 runs to 13 residues. Germline CDR1 GTSNPN, CDR2 SVGIG (reference sequence). The chain's CDR3 is CALGGGRPDTQYF. Written as DNA, the CDR3 is TGTGCCCTCGGTGGCGGGAGGCCAGATACGCAGTATTTT. The whole variable domain, remainder taken from reference TRBV30 and TRBJ2-3, is SQTIHQWPATLVQPVGSPLSLECTVEGTSNPNLYWYRQAAGRGLQLLFYSVGIGQISSEVPQNLSASRPQDRQFILSSKKLLLSDSGFYLCALGGGRPDTQYFGPGTRLTVL.

The rearrangement uses TRBV5-1 and TRBJ2-1; 10 positions agree with TRBD2. The germline V gene encodes CDR1 SGHRS and CDR2 YFSETQ. This CDR3 has 15 residues. After removal of 1 base from V and 9 bases from J, the junction contained 7 bases not matched to a gene. CDR3 loop: CASSLFTSGNVEQFF. The CDR3 DNA follows: TGCGCCAGCAGCTTGTTTACTAGCGGGAACGTTGAGCAGTTCTTC.

In DNA form, the CDR3 reads TGTGCCACCAGTGATCTAGCGGGAGGGCCCGGGGAGCTGTTTTTT. Its protein is CATSDLAGGPGELFF. The chain combines TRBV24-1 with TRBJ2-2, with 12 bases matching TRBD2. The CDR3 consists of 15 residues. Trimming took 3 bases from V and 6 from J; bases not matched to a gene: 1. Germline V gene lookup returns CDR1 KGHDR and CDR2 SFDVKD.

The gene calls are TRBV18 and TRBJ2-1; D is possibly TRBD1 (6 bases). V lost 6 bases, J lost 5 bases, and 14 bases lay in between. The CDR3 is 14 amino acids. From germline, CDR1 is KGHSH and CDR2 LQKENI. CDR3 in DNA: TGTGCCAGCTCGCCTACTAGGGGGAACAATGAGCAGTTCTTC. As protein: CASSPTRGNNEQFF.

V and J are TRBV6-1 and TRBJ2-7; 11 bases fit TRBD1. The CDR3 length is 15 residues. Germline CDR1 and CDR2: MNHNS and SASEGT. The V segment lost 1 base and the J segment 5 bases; nucleotides outside the gene matches: 4. The CDR3: CASSEERTGGDEQYF. DNA for the CDR3: TGTGCCAGCAGTGAAGAACGGACAGGGGGCGACGAGCAGTACTTC.

This chain connects TRBV9 to TRBJ2-3; D might be TRBD1 (5 bases). Trimming removed 0 bases at V and 0 bases at J, with 14 bases between. This CDR3 is 17 amino acids long. Germline CDR1 SGDLS, CDR2 YYNGEE. CDR3 region: CASSVGFGATSTDTQYF. Written as DNA, the CDR3 is TGTGCCAGCAGCGTAGGATTTGGGGCGACTAGCACAGATACGCAGTATTTT.

The chain uses TRBV3-1 (or the pseudogene TRBV3-2) and TRBJ2-5, with D possibly matching TRBD1 (7 bases). The CDR3 runs 15 residues. Germline CDR1 and CDR2: LGHDT and YNNKEL (reference sequence). V lost 8 bases, J lost 5 bases, and 21 bases lay in between. CDR3 protein: CASCPRQGGGETQYF. The CDR3, as DNA: TGTGCCAGCTGCCCACGACAGGGTGGAGGGGAGACCCAGTACTTC.

This chain links TRBV27 with TRBJ2-7, with 10 bases that match TRBD1. Germline CDR1 MNHEY, CDR2 SMNVEV (reference sequence). The CDR3 consists of 17 residues. The ends lost 5 bases at V and 2 bases at J; junction bases unmatched: 12. The chain's CDR3 is CASSPTSGTGVTYEQYF. CDR3 coding DNA: TGTGCCAGCAGTCCGACCTCCGGGACAGGGGTTACCTACGAGCAGTACTTC.

The chain is built from TRBV3-1 (or the pseudogene TRBV3-2) and TRBJ1-4; the match to TRBD1 covers 8 bases. This CDR3 spans 15 amino acids. J lost 3 bases, V lost 2 bases, and 2 bases had no gene match. Germline CDR1 and CDR2: LGHDT and YNNKEL (reference sequence). CDR3 sequence reads: CASSQPQGANEKLFF. CDR3 nucleotides: TGTGCCAGCAGCCAACCACAGGGGGCTAATGAAAAACTGTTTTTT.

This clone was detected only a few times. This chain uses TRBV6-6 with TRBJ1-1; possibly TRBD1 for D (5 bases). In germline, CDR1 is MNHNY, CDR2 SVGAGI (reference sequence). The V gene lost 8 bases and the J gene lost 3 bases, with 16 bases spanning the gap. This CDR3 has 14 residues. CDR3 bases: TGTGCCAGCGGGTGGAAGGGGTTGCACACTGAAGCTTTCTTT. This translates into CASGWKGLHTEAFF.

The chain combines TRBV5-5 with TRBJ1-2; 10 positions agree with TRBD1. Trimming at V came to 5 bases and at J to 0 bases, leaving 7 bases not matched to a gene. Germline values: CDR1 SGHKS, CDR2 YYEKEE (reference sequence). This CDR3 comprises 16 residues. The CDR3 loop reads CASRPDRGGANYGYTF. DNA for the CDR3: TGTGCCAGCAGACCGGACAGGGGGGGCGCTAACTATGGCTACACCTTC.

The chain employs TRBV11-2 and TRBJ2-1; TRBD2 is a possible D gene (5 bases). The V end lost 6 bases, the J end lost 0 bases, and 15 bases lay between the germline ends. The germline V gene has CDR1 SGHAT and CDR2 FQNNGV. The CDR3 length is 16 residues. The CDR3 sequence is CASRREADSSYNEQFF. In nucleotides, the CDR3 is TGTGCCAGCAGGCGAGAAGCGGATAGCTCCTACAATGAGCAGTTCTTC. Full variable domain (rest looked up from reference TRBV11-2 and TRBJ2-1): EAGVAQSPRYKIIEKRQSVAFWCNPISGHATLYWYQQILGQGPKLLIQFQNNGVVDDSQLPKDRFSAERLKGVDSTLKIQPAKLEDSAVYLCASRREADSSYNEQFFGPGTRLTVL.

The V call is TRBV10-2, the J call TRBJ2-7, with 12 positions matching TRBD1. CDR1 is WSHSY and CDR2 is SAAADI in the germline V gene. The V gene end was trimmed by 7 bases and the J gene end by 7 bases; junction bases not matched to a gene: 8. The CDR3 runs 14 residues. CDR3 protein: CASTAGQGAGEQYF. DNA for the CDR3: TGCGCCAGCACTGCGGGACAGGGGGCGGGGGAGCAGTACTTC.